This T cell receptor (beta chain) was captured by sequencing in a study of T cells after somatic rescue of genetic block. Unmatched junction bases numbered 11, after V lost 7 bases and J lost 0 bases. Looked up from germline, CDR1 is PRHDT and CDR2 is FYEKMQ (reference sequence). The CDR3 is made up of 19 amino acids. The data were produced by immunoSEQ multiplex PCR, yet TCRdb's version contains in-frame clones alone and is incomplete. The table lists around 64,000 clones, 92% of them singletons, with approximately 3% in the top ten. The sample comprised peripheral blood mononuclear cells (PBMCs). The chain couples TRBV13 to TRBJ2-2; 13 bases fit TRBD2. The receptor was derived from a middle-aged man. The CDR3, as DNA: TGTGCCAGCACCCAGTGGGGACTAGCGGGACGCTCGAACACCGGGGAGCTGTTTTTT. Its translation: CASTQWGLAGRSNTGELFF.